This is a list of T cell receptor beta chains from one sample in a study of blood T cell repertoires in COVID-19. Here immunoSEQ multiplex PCR was the method, and the copy in TCRdb shows in-frame clones only, minus some. Among about 200,000 clones listed, 82% were seen once. Sequencing was done on a sample of peripheral blood. All receptors derive from a woman aged 55-70 years with COVID-19, enrolled during active disease. CDR3s include the opening cysteine and the closing phenylalanine or tryptophan. Each record gives: clone size, V gene, D gene, CDR3 protein. A D gene is named only where the DNA matches it firmly. Rows give clone size only sometimes, using once, few, many, or a class for an expanded clone.

-	TRBV24-1	TRBD1	CATSDFTGTAFQETQYF
-	TRBV6-2/TRBV6-3	TRBD1	CASSHPTGVHYGYTF
-	TRBV19	-	CASSKAGGEQFF
once	TRBV27	-	CASSSPLSHEQYF
once	TRBV6-5	TRBD1	CASSYYRGQGETQYF
-	TRBV11-3	TRBD1	CASSLERGRDEKLFF
-	TRBV7-2	-	CASSLQTGRNQPQHF
-	TRBV19	TRBD1	CASSPLVTGWREKLFF
-	TRBV20-1	TRBD2	CSASERDLAKNIQYF
-	TRBV5-1	-	CASSLATSGTGGTGELFF
-	TRBV20-1	-	CSARAGQPQHF
-	TRBV18	TRBD1	CASSPDRAAEAFF
few	TRBV18	-	CASSLDAVYGYTF
-	TRBV4-1	-	CASSQWGGFYGYTF
-	TRBV27	-	CASNQGSSYNEQFF
-	TRBV18	TRBD2	CASSSTSGRAYEQYF
once	TRBV12-3/TRBV12-4	-	CASSLGLSGELFF
-	TRBV6-2/TRBV6-3	-	CASSYTTNGNQPQHF
-	TRBV9	-	CASSPHSGGTGELFF
-	TRBV5-4	TRBD2	CASSRAGTSGFTGELFF
once	TRBV19	-	CASSMYSGYAYEQYF
-	TRBV6-1	TRBD2	CASSVTSGRAFAGELFF
-	TRBV3-1/TRBV3-2	-	CASSQDAAREREAFF
-	TRBV28	TRBD1	CASTLTGAFRQPQHF
few	TRBV2	-	CASSEARVTYGYTF
few	TRBV7-9	TRBD1	CASSFRTGGASGELFF
-	TRBV4-3	-	CASSQDGGDTDTQYF
-	TRBV7-8	-	CASSPTLPSIRQFF
-	TRBV2	TRBD1	CASSVGQASNQPQHF
-	TRBV12-2	-	CASRLAHPFNQGSCSPLHF
-	TRBV9	TRBD2	CASSVGSGGRQEQFF
-	TRBV5-1	-	CASSRGAEDTQYF
once	TRBV19	-	CASSMGRAPNQPQHF
-	TRBV6-2/TRBV6-3	-	CASSYEGGSTGELFF
-	TRBV6-5	-	CASSQRGPGNTEAFF
-	TRBV9	-	CASSVDPRLSYGYTF
-	TRBV9	-	CASSVGLGRGTTDTQYF
-	TRBV7-2	TRBD1	CASSYSTGGYYGYTF
-	TRBV2	TRBD2	CASSGGRDNEQFF
-	TRBV28	-	CASSLGGSGNTIYF
-	TRBV3-1/TRBV3-2	TRBD2	CASSLWGSGGAETQYF
-	TRBV6-5	-	CASSYGAPGIIYGYTF
-	TRBV19	-	CASIARGGAANEKLFF
-	TRBV19	TRBD2	CASSPQGTSGRPSGANVLTF
-	TRBV10-1	TRBD2	CASSHRGRGRVSYNEQFF
few	TRBV12-5	TRBD2	CASASGLAGDTDTQYF
once	TRBV19	-	CASSQGFTSGNTIYF
-	TRBV27	-	CASSTGLSGANVLTF